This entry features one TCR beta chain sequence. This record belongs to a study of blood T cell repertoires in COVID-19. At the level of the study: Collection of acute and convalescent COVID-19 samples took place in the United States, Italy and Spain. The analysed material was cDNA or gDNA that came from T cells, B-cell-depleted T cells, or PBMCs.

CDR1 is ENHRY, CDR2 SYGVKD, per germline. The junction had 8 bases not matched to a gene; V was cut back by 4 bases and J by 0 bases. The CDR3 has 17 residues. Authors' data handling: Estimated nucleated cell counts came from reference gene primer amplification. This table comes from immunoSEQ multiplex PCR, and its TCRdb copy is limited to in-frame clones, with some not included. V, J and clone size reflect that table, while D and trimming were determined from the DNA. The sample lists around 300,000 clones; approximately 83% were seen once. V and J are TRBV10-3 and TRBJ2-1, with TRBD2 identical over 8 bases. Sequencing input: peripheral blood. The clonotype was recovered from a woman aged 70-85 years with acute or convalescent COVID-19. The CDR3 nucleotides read TGTGCCATCAGTGCTGCCGCGGGGGGATTCTCCTACAATGAGCAGTTCTTC. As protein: CAISAAAGGFSYNEQFF.